Included here is one T cell receptor (beta chain) sequence, with context. Antigen: not known. Amplification used 60 Vbeta primers and 13 Jbeta primers. The authors' processing: Tens of millions of unique TCR beta chains, 9 million to 12 million shared, were counted in a later analysis. Repertoires were generated with immunoSEQ multiplex PCR, while TCRdb's copy carries only in-frame clones and drops some. The V and J calls and the clone size are those of that table, but D and trimming were determined from the DNA. Here the sample spans approximately 110,000 clones, about 76% being singletons. This entry is derived from a study of cytomegalovirus exposure and HLA in healthy donors. Study at large: Genotyping showed approximately 81% of about 370 donors falling in the Caucasian-associated ancestry cluster. Study-wide points: Relative to equally common others, HLA-associated TCR beta chains showed greater clonal expansion in a later analysis. In a later analysis, TCR beta V- and J-gene trimming showed a link to a missense DCLRE1C variant.

The germline CDR1 and CDR2 sequences are SNHLY and FYNNEI. J gave up 7 bases and V 6 bases, and 6 bases lay outside the gene matches. The CDR3 is 13 amino acids. V gene TRBV2 combines with J gene TRBJ1-2; TRBD1 agrees at 9 bases. The sequenced sample was PBMCs. The source is a woman aged 55-69 years in good health and CMV-seropositive. The CDR3 here is CASSGTGLSGYTF. Written as DNA, the CDR3 is TGTGCCAGCAGCGGGACAGGGCTGAGTGGCTACACCTTC.